The 4 T cell receptor beta chains below come from one sample, sequenced in a study of CD8 T cells in Susac syndrome (dated by TCRdb to the late 2010s). The library was generated by the immunoSEQ multiplex PCR assay. RNA was extracted using the RNeasy kit, and about 0.45 to 1 ug of the RNA was reverse transcribed with random hexamers. The public reads were reanalyzed by TCRdb: fastp trimming at Q25, MiXCR alignment, in-frame beta chains only. Every CDR3 protein is listed once, alongside the most common genes and DNA of its rows. Present in this sample are some 150,000 distinct CDR3 sequences, around 95% of which were seen just once. The ten largest clones take up 0.15% of the sample. Sequenced input: CD8+ T cells from PBMCs. The source is a human donor with multiple sclerosis.

This chain uses TRBV6-5 with TRBJ1-1; 11 bases map to TRBD1. V lost 6 bases and J lost 1; bases outside the gene matches: 4. The CDR3 length is 15 residues. The germline V gene has CDR1 MNHEY and CDR2 SVGAGI. In DNA, the CDR3 is TGTGCCAGCAGGGACAGGGGGCGGCCGAACACTGAAGCTTTCTTT. Translating it yields CASRDRGRPNTEAFF.

The CDR3: CASRPTGLYDGYTF. CDR3 sequence (DNA): TGTGCCAGCAGACCGACAGGGTTGTATGATGGCTACACCTTC. The chain is built from TRBV7-9 and TRBJ1-2; 7 bases agree with TRBD1. The CDR3 contains 14 residues. Germline CDR1 SEHNR, CDR2 FQNEAQ (reference sequence). The junction had 10 bases not matched to a gene; V was cut back by 6 bases and J by 6 bases.

V usage is TRBV13 and J usage is TRBJ1-5, with TRBD1 as a possible D gene (5 bases). This CDR3 has 14 residues. The V end was cut by 4 bases, the J end by 1 base, with 8 bases between. Germline CDR1 PRHDT, CDR2 FYEKMQ (reference sequence). CDR3 DNA: TGTGCCAGCAGCTCCGGGGGGAGCAATCAGCCCCAGCATTTT. Translated, it gives CASSSGGSNQPQHF. Full variable domain (remainder filled in from reference TRBV13 and TRBJ1-5): AAGVIQSPRHLIKEKRETATLKCYPIPRHDTVYWYQQGPGQDPQFLISFYEKMQSDKGSIPDRFSAQQFSDYHSELNMSSLELGDSALYFCASSSGGSNQPQHFGDGTRLSIL.

The rearrangement links TRBV9 to TRBJ2-3; D possibly corresponds to TRBD2 (5 bases). The CDR3 loop spans 15 amino acids. The V gene's germline CDR1 is SGDLS and CDR2 YYNGEE. V lost 0 bases, J lost 0 bases, and 8 bases lay in between. The CDR3 nucleotides are TGTGCCAGCAGCGTAGGAGGAGGAAGCACAGATACGCAGTATTTT. Its translation: CASSVGGGSTDTQYF.